These 9 T cell receptor beta chains share one sample of origin, sequenced in a study of cytomegalovirus exposure and HLA in healthy donors. The PCR contained 60 Vbeta and 13 Jbeta primers. The assay was immunoSEQ multiplex PCR, and TCRdb's table has in-frame clones only and misses some. The sample lists some 130,000 clones; roughly 10% were seen once. Sequencing input: PBMCs. Receptors originate from a man aged 50-59 years in good health and CMV-seronegative.

The chain recombines TRBV19 with TRBJ2-1; 8 nucleotides match TRBD2. The V gene's germline CDR1 is LNHDA and CDR2 SQIVND (reference sequence). This CDR3 spans 16 amino acids. V was clipped by 0 bases and J by 2 bases; unmatched bases: 3. CDR3 sequence reads: CASSIDTSGTYNEQFF. The CDR3, as DNA: TGTGCCAGTAGTATAGATACTAGCGGCACCTACAATGAGCAGTTCTTC.

This clone was picked up many times. V and J are TRBV5-1 and TRBJ1-3, with D perhaps matching TRBD1 (5 bases). The CDR3 covers 16 residues. Germline V gives CDR1 SGHRS, CDR2 YFSETQ. V dropped 4 bases and J dropped 1 base, with 15 bases sitting between them. This chain's CDR3 is CASSGNVGQSGNTIYF. CDR3 nucleotides: TGCGCCAGCAGCGGGAATGTCGGACAATCTGGAAACACCATATATTTT.

The rearrangement uses TRBV7-9 and TRBJ2-3; 7 positions match TRBD1. From germline, CDR1 is SEHNR and CDR2 FQNEAQ (reference sequence). The CDR3 spans 14 residues. Trimming took 1 base from V and 3 from J; bases not matched to a gene: 1. The CDR3 region is CASSLGQGTDTQYF. CDR3 bases: TGTGCCAGCAGCTTAGGACAGGGAACAGATACGCAGTATTTT.

The chain joins TRBV19 to TRBJ1-2; D unclear. V lost 8 bases to trimming and J lost 0 bases, with 10 bases between them. Per germline, CDR1 LNHDA and CDR2 SQIVND (reference sequence). The CDR3 sequence is 13 residues long. The CDR3 is CASSLGSNYGYTF. The CDR3 nucleotides read TGTGCCAGTTCCCTGGGCTCTAACTATGGCTACACCTTC.

This clone has more than one count but fewer than ten. This chain uses TRBV11-3 with TRBJ1-1; perhaps TRBD1 as D (5 bases). The CDR3 runs 14 residues. Germline V lookup: CDR1 SGHNT, CDR2 YENEEA. Trimming removed 5 bases from V and 5 bases from J, with 15 bases in between. The CDR3 region has the DNA TGTGCCAGCAGCCCGACCCCCCGGGGGACTGAAGCTTTCTTT. This translates into CASSPTPRGTEAFF. The variable domain in full, completed from reference TRBV11-3 and TRBJ1-1, reads EAGVVQSPRYKIIEKKQPVAFWCNPISGHNTLYWYLQNLGQGPELLIRYENEEAVDDSQLPKDRFSAERLKGVDSTLKIQPAELGDSAVYLCASSPTPRGTEAFFGQGTRLTVV.

A few counts support this clone. The chain is built from TRBV29-1 and TRBJ2-7; 16 bases match TRBD2. Per the germline V gene, CDR1 is SQVTM and CDR2 is ANQGSEA. The length of the CDR3 is 15 residues. J was trimmed by 4 bases and V by 5 bases; bases with no gene match: 5. CDR3 loop: CSVYGTSGREYEQYF. The CDR3 coding sequence is TGCAGCGTTTACGGGACTAGCGGGAGGGAATACGAGCAGTACTTC.

This clone was observed a handful of times. J is TRBJ2-3 and V is TRBV9, with a possible D match to TRBD1 (6 bases). Germline V lookup: CDR1 SGDLS, CDR2 YYNGEE. With 0 bases removed from V and 5 bases from J, the gap between germline ends came to 10 bases. The CDR3 runs 14 residues. The CDR3 region is CASSVGRGEDTQYF. CDR3 sequence (DNA): TGTGCCAGCAGCGTAGGCAGGGGAGAAGATACGCAGTATTTT.

The table lists this clone with a few counts. V and J are TRBV9 and TRBJ1-4; a possible D gene is TRBD1 (5 bases). Germline V gene sequence: CDR1 SGDLS, CDR2 YYNGEE. The CDR3 totals 15 residues. Trimming took off 4 bases at V and 5 bases at J, with 15 bases between the two ends. CDR3 region: CASSTSTDVNEKLFF. The CDR3, as DNA: TGTGCCAGCAGCACCTCGACAGACGTAAATGAAAAACTGTTTTTT.

The chain joins TRBV5-1 to TRBJ1-2, with a weak D call TRBD1 (6 bases). CDR1 and CDR2 (germline): SGHRS, YFSETQ. With 4 bases removed from V and 6 bases from J, the gap between germline ends came to 16 bases. The CDR3 runs 14 residues. CDR3 sequence reads: CASSLTGSQDGYTF. The DNA for the CDR3 is TGCGCCAGCAGCCTAACAGGGTCCCAGGATGGCTACACCTTC.